The T cell receptor beta chain described here comes from a study of long-term antiretroviral therapy in people with HIV (dated by TCRdb to between 2021 and 2023). As for the study more broadly: Collection of the earliest samples took place about a decade ahead of the 2015 WHO recommendation for immediate ART, at a time when ART was typically delayed until CD4 counts fell. A retrospective serial study tested whether ART initiation and durable HIV suppression were associated with changes in peripheral blood TRB repertoire composition and diversity. The cohort contributed fewer than 200 cryopreserved PBMC samples from 30 adults with confirmed HIV infection, collected serially over a mean of around 6 years (range 1-12). About a third of the roughly 30 participants with HIV were female. No cross-contamination during QIAcube processing was shown when test extractions of a monoclonal T-cell line were performed alongside roughly 30 polyclonal samples. The paper as a whole reports these results and caveats: Narrower CDR3 length ranges were observed in HIV repertoires than in controls, and an antigen-experienced repertoire with only a slight naive shift after ART was suggested by the network structure. Because cell numbers in pre-ART samples were limited, unsorted PBMC were profiled instead of sorted CD4+ and CD8+ T cells. ART initiation was associated with a significant increase in TRB diversity, but diversity stayed significantly below transplant donor controls even after long-term ART. Because PBMC availability was limited, only the TCR beta chain was sequenced, with no alpha chain pairing. Samples dated from the mid-2000s to the late 2010s, and the ART regimens used may be less effective than current ones. Inferences about post-ART repertoire changes are limited because no data were available on ART adherence, viral resistance or therapy changes. Expanded TRB clones identified before ART initiation dominated the repertoire at all time points, although this dominance fluctuated and declined in many PLHIV after ART.

To be included, a participant needed at least one PBMC sample from before ART initiation plus at least two post-ART samples. All participants with HIV were treated in the United States of America. Cryopreserved samples of roughly 0.95-10 million PBMC were thawed and washed before DNA extraction. At the time of the earliest PBMC sample, participants with HIV were aged between roughly 20 and 60 years. Per participant, PBMC samples came from 1-4 timepoints prior to ART initiation and 2-8 timepoints following ART initiation, for a median of 7 samples. Serial HIV viral load, CD4+ T-cell count, ART history and demographic data were obtained for every participant. A Qiagen kit on a QIAcube was used to extract genomic DNA from unsorted PBMC, with samples processed in batches of 12. Sequencing of the TRB variable region was done with the immunoSEQ hsTCRB v3.0 assay at survey level resolution. The targeted TRB sequencing depth was roughly 40,000-55,000 T-cell genomes per sample. An Illumina MiSeq with a v3 150-cycle kit was used to sequence the pooled TRB libraries. In the original analysis: Analysis of repertoires was carried out in R inside a reproducible Nextflow workflow spanning QC, data transformation and analysis. LymphoSeq2, an R package for exploring AIRR-Seq data, was used to implement the custom analyses. Several samples that yielded fewer than 5000 total TRB sequences were excluded, so that under 200 HIV repertoires were analyzed. Among the roughly 200 retained HIV repertoires, around 60 were collected before ART initiation and approximately 130 were collected after ART initiation. Each repertoire was downsampled to 5000 TRB nucleotide sequences, and summary statistics were averaged across 100 downsampling iterations. The analysis kept only TRB sequences whose CDR3 regions were at least seven amino acids long. Diversity was assessed using a clonality score derived from Shannon entropy and using the Gini coefficient. In the repertoire networks, any two of the top 5000 CDR3 amino acid sequences were connected whenever the two sequences differed by an edit distance of one. Antigen specificity groups and MHC restriction were predicted for TRB CDR3 amino acid sequences with GLIPH2. CDR3 amino acid sequences were matched against VDJdb and McPAS-TCR to flag known CMV, EBV, HIV or tissue antigen associations. Pre-ART, post-ART and control groups were compared with Wilcoxon signed-rank tests and Holm-Bonferroni correction. TCRdb stores this immuneACCESS table with in-frame sequences only. Part of the clones is absent; in the studies checked, under half of the shortfall reflects unresolved V genes, and no reason is known for the rest. That table furnishes V, J and clone size, whereas the DNA furnished D and trimming. The sample table lists 21,000 or so clones, more than 65% of them with a count of one. Less than 6% of the sample goes to the ten largest clones.

The CDR1 and CDR2 encoded by the germline V gene are LGHNA and YSLEER. The CDR3 covers 16 residues, taking in both the cysteine and the phenylalanine. The sequence is cut down to CDR3 DNA, 48 bases in frame from base 1. Trimming costs V 1 base and J 3 bases, and their ends lie 15 bases apart. As to this clone: The target of this receptor is not known. No per-base quality is available; no much larger clone lies one base away.

The sample in question was unsorted PBMCs, obtained 0.3 years after starting antiretroviral therapy. The chain is made from TRBV4-3 and TRBJ1-1; TRBD1 is a possible D gene, resting on 6 matching bases. The sequence came from a man aged 50 to 60 with HIV. The bases are TGCGCCAGCAGCCAAGTACAGGGATTTGGGCACACTGAAGCTTTCTTT. It is translated as CASSQVQGFGHTEAFF.